This T cell receptor (beta chain) is from a study of naive and memory T cell subsets. This CDR3 comprises 15 residues. V lost 1 base and J lost 7; bases outside the gene matches: 9. Germline V gene sequence: CDR1 DFQATT, CDR2 SNEGSKA (reference sequence). Study-wide results and caveats: In naive cells, over 95% of TCR sequences were seen only once.

This clonotype has only a few counts. Its specificity is not known. Two oligonucleotides, mixed equimolar, formed the beta constant-region primer covering TRBC1 and TRBC2. The ligated cDNA underwent four PCR rounds using SP2 and nested alpha and beta constant-region primers. TCRdb fed the UMI-ligation and nested PCR reads into MiXCR, producing one record per CDR3 protein. Of around 160,000 distinct CDR3 sequences in the sample, about 15% are singletons; the top ten hold around 0.14%. Sequenced: naive CD4+ T cells from blood. The chain couples TRBV20-1 to TRBJ2-3; TRBD2 matches at 9 bases. The TCR sequence derives from a human donor in good health. In nucleotides, the CDR3 is TGCAGTGCTAGAGGACTGCCGCGGGGGGGATATACGCAGTATTTT. Amino acids: CSARGLPRGGYTQYF.